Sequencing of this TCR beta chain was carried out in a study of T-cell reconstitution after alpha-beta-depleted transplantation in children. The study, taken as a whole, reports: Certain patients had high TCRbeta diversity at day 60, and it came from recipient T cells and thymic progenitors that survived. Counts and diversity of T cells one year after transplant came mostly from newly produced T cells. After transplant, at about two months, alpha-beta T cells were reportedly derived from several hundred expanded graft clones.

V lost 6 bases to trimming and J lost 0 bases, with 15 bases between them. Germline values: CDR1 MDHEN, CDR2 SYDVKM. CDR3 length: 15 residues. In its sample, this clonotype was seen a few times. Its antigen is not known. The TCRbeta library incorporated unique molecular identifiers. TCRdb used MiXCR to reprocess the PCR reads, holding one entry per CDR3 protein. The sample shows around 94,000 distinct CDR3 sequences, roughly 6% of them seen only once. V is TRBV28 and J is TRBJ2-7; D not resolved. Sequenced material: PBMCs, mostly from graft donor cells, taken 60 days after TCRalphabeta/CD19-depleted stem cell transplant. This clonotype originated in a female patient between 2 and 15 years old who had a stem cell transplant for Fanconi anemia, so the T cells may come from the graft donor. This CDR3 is CASSRPYLLSYEQYF. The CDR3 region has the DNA TGTGCCAGCAGCCGGCCTTACCTGCTCTCCTACGAGCAGTACTTC.